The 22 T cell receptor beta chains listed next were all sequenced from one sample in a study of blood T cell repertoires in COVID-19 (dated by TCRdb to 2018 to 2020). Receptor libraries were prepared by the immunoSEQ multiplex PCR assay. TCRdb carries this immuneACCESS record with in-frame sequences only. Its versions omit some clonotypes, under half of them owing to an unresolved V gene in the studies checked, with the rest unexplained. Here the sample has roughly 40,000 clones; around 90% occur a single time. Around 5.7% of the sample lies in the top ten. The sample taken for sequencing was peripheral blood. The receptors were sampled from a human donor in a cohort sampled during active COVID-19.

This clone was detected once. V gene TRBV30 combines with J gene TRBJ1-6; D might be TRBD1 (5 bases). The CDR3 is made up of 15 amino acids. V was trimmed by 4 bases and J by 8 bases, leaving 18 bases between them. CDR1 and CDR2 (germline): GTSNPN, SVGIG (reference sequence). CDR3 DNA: TGTGCCTGGACCCAAAGGAGGGGTGGGGATTCACCCCTCCACTTT. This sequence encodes CAWTQRRGGDSPLHF.

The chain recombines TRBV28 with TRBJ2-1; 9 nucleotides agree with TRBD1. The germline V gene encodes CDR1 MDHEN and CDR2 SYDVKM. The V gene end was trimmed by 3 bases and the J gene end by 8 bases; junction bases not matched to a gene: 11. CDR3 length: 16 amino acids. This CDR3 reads CASSLLGTGTNDEQFF. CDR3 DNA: TGTGCCAGCAGTTTGTTAGGGACAGGGACAAACGATGAGCAGTTCTTC.

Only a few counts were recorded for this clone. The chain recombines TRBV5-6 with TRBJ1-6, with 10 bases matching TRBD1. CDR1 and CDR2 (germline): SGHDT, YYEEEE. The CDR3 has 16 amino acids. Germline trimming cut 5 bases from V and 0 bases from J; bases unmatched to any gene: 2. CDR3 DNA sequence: TGTGCCAGCAGTCGGACAGGGGGCTCCTATAATTCACCCCTCCACTTT. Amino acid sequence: CASSRTGGSYNSPLHF.

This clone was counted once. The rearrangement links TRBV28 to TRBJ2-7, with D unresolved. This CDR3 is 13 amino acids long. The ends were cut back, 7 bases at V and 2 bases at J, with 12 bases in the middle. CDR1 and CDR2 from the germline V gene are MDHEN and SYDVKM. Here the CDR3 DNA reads TGTGCCAGCAACTCTCCGTCGGCCTACGAGCAGTACTTC. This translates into CASNSPSAYEQYF.

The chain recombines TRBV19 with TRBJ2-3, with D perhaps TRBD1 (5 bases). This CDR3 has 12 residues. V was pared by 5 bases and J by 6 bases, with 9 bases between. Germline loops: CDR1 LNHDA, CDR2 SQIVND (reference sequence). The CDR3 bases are TGTGCCAGTAGTCGAAAGGGGGATACGCAGTATTTT. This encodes CASSRKGDTQYF.

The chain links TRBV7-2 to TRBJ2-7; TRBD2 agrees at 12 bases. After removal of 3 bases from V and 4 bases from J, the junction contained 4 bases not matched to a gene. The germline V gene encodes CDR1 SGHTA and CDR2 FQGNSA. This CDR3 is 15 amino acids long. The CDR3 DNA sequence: TGTGCCAGCAGCTTGTGGACTAGCGGGATTTACGAGCAGTACTTC. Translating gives CASSLWTSGIYEQYF.

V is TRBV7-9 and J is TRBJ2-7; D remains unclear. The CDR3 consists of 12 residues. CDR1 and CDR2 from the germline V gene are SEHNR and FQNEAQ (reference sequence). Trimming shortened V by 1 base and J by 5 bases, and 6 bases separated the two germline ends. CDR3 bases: TGTGCCAGCAGCTTAGTTAGCAACGAGCAGTACTTC. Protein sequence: CASSLVSNEQYF.

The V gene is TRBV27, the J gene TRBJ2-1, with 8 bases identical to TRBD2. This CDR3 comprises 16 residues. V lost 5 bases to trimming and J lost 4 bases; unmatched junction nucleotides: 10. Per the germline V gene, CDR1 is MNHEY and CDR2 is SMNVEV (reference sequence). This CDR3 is CASSGGLAGPYNEQFF. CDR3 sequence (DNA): TGTGCCAGCAGTGGGGGGCTAGCGGGCCCTTACAATGAGCAGTTCTTC.

This chain's CDR3 is CATRRGVARVDTQYF. CDR3 nucleotide sequence: TGTGCCACCCGACGGGGAGTCGCAAGAGTGGATACGCAGTATTTT. The rearrangement joins TRBV2 to TRBJ2-3; maybe TRBD2 (5 bases). Deletions cut 10 bases from V and 6 bases from J, with 23 bases between. The CDR3 runs to 15 residues. Per the germline V gene, CDR1 is SNHLY and CDR2 is FYNNEI.

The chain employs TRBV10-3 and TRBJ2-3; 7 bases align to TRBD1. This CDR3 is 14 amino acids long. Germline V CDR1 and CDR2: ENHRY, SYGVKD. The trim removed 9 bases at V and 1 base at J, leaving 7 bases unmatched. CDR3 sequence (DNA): TGTGCCATTGACAGGGAGCCAGGCACAGATACGCAGTATTTT. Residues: CAIDREPGTDTQYF.

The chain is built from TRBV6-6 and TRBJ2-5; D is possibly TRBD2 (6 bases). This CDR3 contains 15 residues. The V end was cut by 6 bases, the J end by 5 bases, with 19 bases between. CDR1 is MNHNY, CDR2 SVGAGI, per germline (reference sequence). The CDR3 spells CASRPSAGGRETQYF. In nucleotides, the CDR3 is TGTGCCAGCAGACCTTCCGCCGGGGGAAGGGAGACCCAGTACTTC.

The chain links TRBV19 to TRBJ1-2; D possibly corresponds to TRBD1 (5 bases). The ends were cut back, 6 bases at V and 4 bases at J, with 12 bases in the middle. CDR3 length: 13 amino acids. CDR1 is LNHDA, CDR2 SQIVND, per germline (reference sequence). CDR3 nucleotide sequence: TGTGCCAGTAGCTCGCAGGGAACCTATGGCTACACCTTC. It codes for CASSSQGTYGYTF.

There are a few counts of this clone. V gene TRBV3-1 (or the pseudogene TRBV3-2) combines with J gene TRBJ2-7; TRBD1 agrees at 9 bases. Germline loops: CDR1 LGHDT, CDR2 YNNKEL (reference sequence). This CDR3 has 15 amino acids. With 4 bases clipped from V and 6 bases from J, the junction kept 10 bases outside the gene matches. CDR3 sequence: CASSRPGQGFGEQYF. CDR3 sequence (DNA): TGTGCCAGCAGCCGTCCGGGACAGGGATTCGGCGAGCAGTACTTC.

CDR3 coding DNA: TGCAGTGCTAGTATCGGCTACGAGCAGTACTTC. Translating it yields CSASIGYEQYF. This sequence joins TRBV20-1 and TRBJ2-7, with D unresolved. Germline assignment: CDR1 DFQATT and CDR2 SNEGSKA (reference sequence). The CDR3 is 11 amino acids. V was clipped by 3 bases and J by 3 bases, with 6 bases between them.

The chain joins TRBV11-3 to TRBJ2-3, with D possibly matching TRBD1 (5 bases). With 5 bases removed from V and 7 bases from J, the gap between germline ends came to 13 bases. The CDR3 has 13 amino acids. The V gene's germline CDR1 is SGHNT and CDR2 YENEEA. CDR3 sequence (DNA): TGTGCCAGCAGCCAGGAAGGGGAAAATACGCAGTATTTT. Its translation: CASSQEGENTQYF. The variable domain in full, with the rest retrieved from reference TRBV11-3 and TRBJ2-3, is EAGVVQSPRYKIIEKKQPVAFWCNPISGHNTLYWYLQNLGQGPELLIRYENEEAVDDSQLPKDRFSAERLKGVDSTLKIQPAELGDSAVYLCASSQEGENTQYFGPGTRLTVL.

CDR3 in DNA: TGCGCCAGCAGCTTCCGAACGGGGGATGAGCAGTTCTTC. Protein product: CASSFRTGDEQFF. The chain couples TRBV4-3 to TRBJ2-1; maybe TRBD2 (6 bases). The CDR3 totals 13 residues. Germline assignment: CDR1 LGHNA and CDR2 YSLEER. Trimming left V 5 bases short and J 8 bases short, with 13 bases between.

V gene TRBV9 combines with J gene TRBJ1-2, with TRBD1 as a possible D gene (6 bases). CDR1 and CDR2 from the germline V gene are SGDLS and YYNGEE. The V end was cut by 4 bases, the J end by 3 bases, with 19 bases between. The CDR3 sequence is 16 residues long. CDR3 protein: CASSPGAGRGDYGYTF. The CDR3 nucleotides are TGTGCCAGCAGCCCAGGGGCGGGCAGGGGCGACTATGGCTACACCTTC. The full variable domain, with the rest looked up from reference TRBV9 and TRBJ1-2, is DSGVTQTPKHLITATGQRVTLRCSPRSGDLSVYWYQQSLDQGLQFLIQYYNGEERAKGNILERFSAQQFPDLHSELNLSSLELGDSALYFCASSPGAGRGDYGYTFGSGTRLTVV.

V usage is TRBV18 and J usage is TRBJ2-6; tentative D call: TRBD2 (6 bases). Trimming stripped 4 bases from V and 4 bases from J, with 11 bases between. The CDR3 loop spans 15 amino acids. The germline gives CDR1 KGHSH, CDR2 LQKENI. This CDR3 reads CASSLGGVGANVLTF. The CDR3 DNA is TGTGCCAGCTCACTAGGAGGGGTAGGGGCCAACGTCCTGACTTTC.

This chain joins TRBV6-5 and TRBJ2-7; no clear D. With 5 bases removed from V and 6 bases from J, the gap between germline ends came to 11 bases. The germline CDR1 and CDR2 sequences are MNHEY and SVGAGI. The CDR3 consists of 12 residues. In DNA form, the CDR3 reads TGTGCCAGCAGTCGTGGCCCGCTCGAGCAGTACTTC. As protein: CASSRGPLEQYF.

CDR3 amino acids: CASSLTGSNGYTF. DNA of the CDR3: TGCGCCAGCAGCTTGACAGGGTCGAATGGCTACACCTTC. The V and J genes are TRBV5-1 and TRBJ1-2; TRBD1 might be the D (6 bases). Germline lookup yields CDR1 SGHRS and CDR2 YFSETQ. The CDR3 totals 13 residues. With 1 base removed from V and 6 bases from J, the gap between germline ends came to 10 bases. The complete variable domain, with remaining parts taken from reference TRBV5-1 and TRBJ1-2, reads KAGVTQTPRYLIKTRGQQVTLSCSPISGHRSVSWYQQTPGQGLQFLFEYFSETQRNKGNFPGRFSGRQFSNSRSEMNVSTLELGDSALYLCASSLTGSNGYTFGSGTRLTVV.

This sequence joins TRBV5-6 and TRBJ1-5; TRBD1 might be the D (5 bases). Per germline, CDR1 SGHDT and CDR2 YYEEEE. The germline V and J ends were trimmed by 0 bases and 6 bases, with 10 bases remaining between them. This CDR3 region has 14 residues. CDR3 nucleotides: TGTGCCAGCAGCTTGGACCAGGGAGGTCAGCCCCAGCATTTT. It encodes CASSLDQGGQPQHF.

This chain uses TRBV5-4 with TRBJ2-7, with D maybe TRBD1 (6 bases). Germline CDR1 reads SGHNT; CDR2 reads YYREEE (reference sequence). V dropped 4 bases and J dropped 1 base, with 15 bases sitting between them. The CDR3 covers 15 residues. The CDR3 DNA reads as TGTGCCAGCAGCAGCTACAGGGTCGATTCCTACGAGCAGTACTTC. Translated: CASSSYRVDSYEQYF.